The entry that follows covers one T cell receptor beta chain sequence. Its antigen remains unknown. The data are from a study of CD8+ T cells in alopecia areata. Whole-study context: Treated patients took oral tofacitinib at 5 to 10 mg twice daily. Overall study results and limits: Normal skin's resident alphabeta T cells are also sequenced in scalp samples.

This CDR3 is 15 amino acids long. Germline V gives CDR1 KGHSH, CDR2 LQKENI. V lost 4 bases, J lost 5 bases, and 7 bases stayed unmatched. Documented treatment: oral pan-JAK inhibitor, 5-10 mg twice daily. Extraction of RNA preceded its reverse transcription into cDNA, which served as the sequencing template. The table came from immunoSEQ multiplex PCR; TCRdb's copy has only in-frame clones and leaves some out. Among around 180,000 clones listed, around 60% were seen once. The sequences come from CD4+ T cells sorted from blood, collected around week 50, from a patient treated with tofacitinib. The chain has TRBV18 and TRBJ1-5, with 8 bases aligning to TRBD1. This sequence was found in a human donor with alopecia areata. The CDR3 protein is CASSRGQGGYQPQHF. The CDR3 DNA follows: TGTGCCAGCTCACGAGGACAGGGAGGATATCAGCCCCAGCATTTT.